The table lists the clone carrying this T cell receptor (beta chain) with a count of one. The record originates from a study of blood T cell repertoires in COVID-19. In the study overall: Samples of COVID-19 (acute and convalescent) were obtained from the United States, Italy and Spain.

Original methodology: Estimation of nucleated cell counts relied on the amplification of reference gene primers. The data were produced by immunoSEQ multiplex PCR, yet TCRdb's version contains in-frame clones alone and is incomplete. D and trimming were read from the DNA, whereas the V and J calls and clone size are those reported in that table. The repertoire holds about 150,000 clones, about four fifths seen once, with 13% to 15% in the top ten. The CDR3 loop spans 14 amino acids. The V end lost 3 bases, the J end lost 4 bases, and 12 bases lay between the germline ends. Germline V gene sequence: CDR1 LGHDT, CDR2 YNNKEL (reference sequence).

The chain is built from TRBV3-1 (or the pseudogene TRBV3-2) and TRBJ1-2; D gene unclear. This sequence originates from a human donor with acute or convalescent COVID-19. The donor label of this sample is uncertain. Sequenced sample: peripheral blood. CDR3: CASSQGRESYGYTF. As DNA, the CDR3 is TGTGCCAGCAGCCAGGGCCGAGAGAGCTATGGCTACACCTTC.